This TCR beta chain derives from a study of shared clonotypes between healthy human individuals. At the level of the study: Three plates were used per donor for CD4 naive, three for CD4 memory, two for CD8 naive and one for CD8 memory. Study-level points and caveats: A small donor pool kept down the genetic and exposure-history diversity that was represented. What rarefaction showed was incomplete sorted-subset sequencing despite large depth. Generation of non-shared clonotypes was less probable than generation of clonotypes shared by all four donors.

Assay: immunoSEQ multiplex PCR; the TCRdb copy retains only in-frame clones and omits some. Among approximately 100,000 clones, roughly 69% were seen once, and the ten largest hold 40% to 45%. The count of this clone is one. The antigen is not known. The CDR3 extends over 13 amino acids. The V and J ends lost 6 bases and 5 bases, in that order; junction bases with no gene match: 3. The V gene's germline CDR1 is SGHTA and CDR2 FQGNSA. The chain joins TRBV7-2 to TRBJ2-1; 8 bases match TRBD2. The receptor comes from a man aged 30 to 45 in good health. What was sequenced was memory CD8+ T cells sorted from blood. Regarding subset: CD45RO+ cells pooled with CCR7-negative TemRA cells. CDR3 coding DNA: TGTGCCAGCAGACGACTAGCGAACAATGAGCAGTTCTTC. This codes for CASRRLANNEQFF.